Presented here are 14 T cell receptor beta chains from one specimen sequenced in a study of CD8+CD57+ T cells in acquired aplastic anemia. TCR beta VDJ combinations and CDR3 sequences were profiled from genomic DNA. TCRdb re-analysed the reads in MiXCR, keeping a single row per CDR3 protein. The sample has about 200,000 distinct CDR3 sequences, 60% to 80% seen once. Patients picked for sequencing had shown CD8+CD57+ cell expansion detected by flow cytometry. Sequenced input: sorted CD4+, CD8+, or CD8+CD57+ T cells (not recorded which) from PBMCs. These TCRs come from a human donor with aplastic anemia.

The CDR3 is CASKRPNTEAFF. The DNA of the CDR3 is TGTGCCAGTAAACGACCTAACACTGAAGCTTTCTTT. This chain joins TRBV19 and TRBJ1-1; D ambiguous. CDR1 LNHDA and CDR2 SQIVND come from the germline V gene (reference sequence). The CDR3 sequence is 12 residues long. V lost 7 bases and J 2 bases, leaving 8 bases between the germline ends.

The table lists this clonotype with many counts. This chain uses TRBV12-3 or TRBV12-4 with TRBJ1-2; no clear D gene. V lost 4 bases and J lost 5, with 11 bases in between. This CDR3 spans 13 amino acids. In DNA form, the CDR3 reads TGTGCCAGCAGTTACCTCGTAGAGTATGGCTACACCTTC. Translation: CASSYLVEYGYTF.

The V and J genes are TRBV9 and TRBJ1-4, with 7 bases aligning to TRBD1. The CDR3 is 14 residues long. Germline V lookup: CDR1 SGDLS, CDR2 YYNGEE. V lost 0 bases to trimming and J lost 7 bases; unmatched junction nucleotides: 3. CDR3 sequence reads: CASSVGQGGEKLFF. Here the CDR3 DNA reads TGTGCCAGCAGCGTAGGACAGGGTGGTGAAAAACTGTTTTTT.

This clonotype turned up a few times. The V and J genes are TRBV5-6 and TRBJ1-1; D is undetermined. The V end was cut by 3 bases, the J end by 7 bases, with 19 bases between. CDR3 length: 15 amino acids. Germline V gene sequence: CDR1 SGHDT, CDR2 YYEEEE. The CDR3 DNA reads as TGTGCCAGCAGCTCCGAGCGGACCCTATACAATGAAGCTTTCTTT. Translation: CASSSERTLYNEAFF.

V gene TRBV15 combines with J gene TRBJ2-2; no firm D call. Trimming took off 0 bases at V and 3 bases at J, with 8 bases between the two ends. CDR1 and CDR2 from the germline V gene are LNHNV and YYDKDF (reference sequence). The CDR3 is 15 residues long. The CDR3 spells CATSRDRTHTGELFF. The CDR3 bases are TGTGCCACCAGCAGAGATCGCACCCACACCGGGGAGCTGTTTTTT.

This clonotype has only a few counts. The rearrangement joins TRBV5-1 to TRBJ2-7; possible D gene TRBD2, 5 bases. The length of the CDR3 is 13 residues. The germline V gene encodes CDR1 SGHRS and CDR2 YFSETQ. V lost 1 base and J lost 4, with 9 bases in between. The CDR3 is CASSLNGGYEQYF. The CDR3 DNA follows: TGCGCCAGCAGCTTGAACGGAGGTTACGAGCAGTACTTC.

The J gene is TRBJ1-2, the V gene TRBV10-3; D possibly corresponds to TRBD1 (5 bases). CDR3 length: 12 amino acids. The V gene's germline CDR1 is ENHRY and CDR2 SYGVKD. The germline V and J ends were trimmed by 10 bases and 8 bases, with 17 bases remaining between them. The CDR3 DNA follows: TGTGCCACCCTAACCGGGACCGAAGGCTACACCTTC. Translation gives CATLTGTEGYTF.

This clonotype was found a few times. The CDR3 sequence: CASSMAWNYEQYF. The CDR3 DNA sequence: TGTGCCAGTAGTATGGCTTGGAATTACGAGCAGTACTTC. This chain uses TRBV19 with TRBJ2-7; D is undetermined. Germline loops: CDR1 LNHDA, CDR2 SQIVND (reference sequence). The germline V and J ends were trimmed by 3 bases and 4 bases, with 10 bases remaining between them. The CDR3 contains 13 residues.

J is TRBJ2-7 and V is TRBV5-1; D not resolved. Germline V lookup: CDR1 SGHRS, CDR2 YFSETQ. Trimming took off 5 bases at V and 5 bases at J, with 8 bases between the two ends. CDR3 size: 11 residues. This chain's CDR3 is CASRGGDEQYF. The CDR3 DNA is TGCGCCAGCAGGGGTGGTGACGAGCAGTACTTC. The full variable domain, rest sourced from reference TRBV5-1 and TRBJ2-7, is KAGVTQTPRYLIKTRGQQVTLSCSPISGHRSVSWYQQTPGQGLQFLFEYFSETQRNKGNFPGRFSGRQFSNSRSEMNVSTLELGDSALYLCASRGGDEQYFGPGTRLTVT.

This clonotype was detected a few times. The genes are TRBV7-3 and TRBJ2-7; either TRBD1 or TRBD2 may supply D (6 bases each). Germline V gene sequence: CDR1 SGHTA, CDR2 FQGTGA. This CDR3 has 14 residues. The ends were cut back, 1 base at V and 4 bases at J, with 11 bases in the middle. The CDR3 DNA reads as TGTGCCAGCAGCTTAAACCAGGGGAGGTACGAGCAGTACTTC. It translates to CASSLNQGRYEQYF.

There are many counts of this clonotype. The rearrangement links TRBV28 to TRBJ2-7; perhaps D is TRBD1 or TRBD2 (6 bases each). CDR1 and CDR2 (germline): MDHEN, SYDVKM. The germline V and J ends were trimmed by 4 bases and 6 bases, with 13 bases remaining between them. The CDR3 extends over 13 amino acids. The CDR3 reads CASSSGGPAEQYF. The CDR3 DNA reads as TGTGCCAGCAGTTCTGGGGGGCCGGCCGAGCAGTACTTC.

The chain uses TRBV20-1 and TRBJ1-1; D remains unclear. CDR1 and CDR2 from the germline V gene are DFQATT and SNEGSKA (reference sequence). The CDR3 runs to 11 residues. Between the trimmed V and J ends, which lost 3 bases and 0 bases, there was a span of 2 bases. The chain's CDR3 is CSARMNTEAFF. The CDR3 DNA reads TGCAGTGCTAGGATGAACACTGAAGCTTTCTTT.

The CDR3 DNA reads TGTGCCAGCAGCCAAGATCAGGCGGGGTTTAACTATGGCTACACCTTC. Amino acid sequence: CASSQDQAGFNYGYTF. This chain connects TRBV14 to TRBJ1-2; D ambiguous. Germline V gives CDR1 SGHDN, CDR2 FVKESK. V dropped 0 bases and J dropped 1 base, with 12 bases sitting between them. The CDR3 sequence is 16 residues long.

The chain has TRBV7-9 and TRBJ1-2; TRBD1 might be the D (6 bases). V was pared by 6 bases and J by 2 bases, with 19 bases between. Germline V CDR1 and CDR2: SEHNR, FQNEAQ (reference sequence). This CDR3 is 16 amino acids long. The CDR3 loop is CASRPTDGGPNYGYTF. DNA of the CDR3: TGTGCCAGCAGACCTACCGACGGGGGGCCCAACTATGGCTACACCTTC.